This T cell receptor beta chain was captured by sequencing in a study of blood T cell repertoires in COVID-19. This CDR3 spans 14 amino acids. V gave up 2 bases and J gave up 5 bases, with 10 bases separating them. In germline, CDR1 is SGHNT, CDR2 YYREEE (reference sequence). The table came from immunoSEQ multiplex PCR; TCRdb's copy has only in-frame clones and leaves some out. The table includes a few hundred thousand clones, around 87% detected once. This clonotype originated in a middle-aged man in a cohort exposed to, infected with or recovered from COVID-19 (not recorded which). This chain links TRBV5-4 with TRBJ2-2; possible D gene TRBD2, 6 bases. Sequencing input: PBMCs or T cells enriched from blood (not recorded which). CDR3 nucleotides: TGTGCCAGCAGCTTCGGGGGTGGGACCGGGGAGCTGTTTTTT. Encoded protein: CASSFGGGTGELFF.